These 5 T cell receptor beta chains came from one sample sequenced in a study of blood T cell repertoires in COVID-19 (dated by TCRdb to about 2020). Libraries were constructed by the immunoSEQ multiplex PCR assay. In TCRdb, the immuneACCESS table is reduced to in-frame sequences with V and J assigned. These tables do not hold every clone; where another copy was compared, an unresolved V gene accounts for under half, and the others remain unexplained. This sample comprises 150,000 to 200,000 clones, approximately 78% of them detected only once. The ten top clones hold under 13% of the sample. The sample was peripheral blood. The receptors were gathered from a human donor in a cohort sampled during active COVID-19.

This sequence joins TRBV6-5 and TRBJ2-3; perhaps TRBD2 as D (5 bases). The CDR3 has 14 residues. CDR1 and CDR2 (germline): MNHEY, SVGAGI. V was trimmed by 5 bases and J by 4 bases, leaving 13 bases between them. Written as DNA, the CDR3 is TGTGCCAGCAGTCGTTTAGGGAGTGCAGATACGCAGTATTTT. Protein product: CASSRLGSADTQYF.

The chain joins TRBV7-2 to TRBJ1-2; D is uncertain. Per germline, CDR1 SGHTA and CDR2 FQGNSA. The CDR3 totals 14 residues. With 0 bases removed from V and 4 bases from J, the gap between germline ends came to 9 bases. CDR3 loop: CASSLATRGYGYTF. In DNA, the CDR3 is TGTGCCAGCAGCTTAGCGACCCGGGGCTATGGCTACACCTTC.

As for this clone: The same CDR3 can be traced to other DNA sequences in this sample. The rearrangement uses TRBV28 and TRBJ1-5; D is ambiguous. V lost 7 bases, J lost 4 bases, and 8 bases lay in between. The CDR3 loop spans 12 amino acids. Germline V lookup: CDR1 MDHEN, CDR2 SYDVKM. DNA for the CDR3: TGTGCCAGCACTCCGGGGAATCAGCCCCAGCATTTT. Translated, it gives CASTPGNQPQHF.

This clone showed up just once. CDR3 in amino acids: CASGRLAGSYEQYF. The CDR3 nucleotides are TGTGCCAGCGGTCGGCTAGCGGGGTCCTACGAGCAGTACTTC. The chain carries TRBV7-2 and TRBJ2-7; 9 positions match TRBD2. With 8 bases clipped from V and 1 base from J, the junction kept 6 bases outside the gene matches. The length of the CDR3 is 14 residues. The V gene's germline CDR1 is SGHTA and CDR2 FQGNSA.

The chain is built from TRBV24-1 and TRBJ2-5; maybe TRBD2 (6 bases). Germline assignment: CDR1 KGHDR and CDR2 SFDVKD. With 3 bases removed from V and 2 bases from J, the gap between germline ends came to 15 bases. The CDR3 has 16 amino acids. CDR3 in amino acids: CATSDPGDPSQETQYF. CDR3 DNA: TGTGCCACCAGTGATCCGGGGGACCCTTCACAAGAGACCCAGTACTTC.